Shown below are 5 T cell receptor beta chains from a single sample sequenced in a study of response to subunit inactivated influenza vaccine. TCRdb re-derived calls from the RT-PCR reads in MiXCR, one entry per CDR3 protein. The table records about 570,000 distinct CDR3 sequences, around 11% of them present only once. Sequenced material: PBMCs from blood, taken on the day of vaccination. The receptors were gathered from a man over 45 who received an inactivated influenza vaccine.

This clonotype was counted at least ten times. This chain links TRBV13 with TRBJ2-5; 12 bases agree with TRBD1. Per the germline V gene, CDR1 is PRHDT and CDR2 is FYEKMQ (reference sequence). CDR3 length: 15 residues. V was clipped by 5 bases and J by 4 bases; unmatched bases: 5. The CDR3 here is CASSRDRGLGETQYF. CDR3 nucleotide sequence: TGTGCCAGCAGCAGGGACAGGGGGCTCGGAGAGACCCAGTACTTC.

This clonotype came up many times. The chain is built from TRBV10-3 and TRBJ2-1; the D gene is possibly TRBD2 (7 bases). Trimming left V 11 bases short and J 2 bases short, with 19 bases between. Germline V gene lookup returns CDR1 ENHRY and CDR2 SYGVKD. CDR3 size: 15 residues. The CDR3 DNA sequence: TGTGCCGCCGCGGGGGCAAGAATCACCTACAATGAGCAGTTCTTC. Translated: CAAAGARITYNEQFF.

The rearrangement joins TRBV20-1 to TRBJ1-2; unclear D gene. V was trimmed by 3 bases and J by 4 bases, leaving 3 bases between them. The germline gives CDR1 DFQATT, CDR2 SNEGSKA (reference sequence). The CDR3 extends over 10 amino acids. The CDR3 DNA sequence: TGCAGTGCTAGTGCCTATGGCTACACCTTC. As protein: CSASAYGYTF.

This clonotype was seen only a few times. The V call is TRBV20-1, the J call TRBJ1-3; D is undetermined. V lost 6 bases to trimming and J lost 2 bases, with 8 bases between them. The CDR3 totals 12 residues. The germline gives CDR1 DFQATT, CDR2 SNEGSKA (reference sequence). The CDR3 region has the DNA TGCAGTGCGATGGTCCCTGGAAACACCATATATTTT. Protein product: CSAMVPGNTIYF.

There are a few counts of this clonotype. The chain has TRBV7-9 and TRBJ2-5, with D uncertain. V was cut by 7 bases and J by 9 bases, with 9 bases left in between. CDR1 SEHNR and CDR2 FQNEAQ come from the germline V gene (reference sequence). This CDR3 contains 10 residues. The CDR3 sequence: CASIPSPQYF. Written as DNA, the CDR3 is TGTGCCAGCATCCCTTCCCCCCAGTACTTC.